In this sample, the clone carrying this T cell receptor (beta chain) turned up a few times. The antigen is unknown. This sample is drawn from a study of identical twins. The CDR3 length is 15 residues. Germline lookup yields CDR1 LGHDT and CDR2 YNNKEL (reference sequence). The ends were cut back, 4 bases at V and 2 bases at J, with 14 bases in the middle. Regarding the study as a whole: Reduced insertions were recorded for abundant cord blood beta clonotypes, with no such pattern in memory repertoires.

TCRdb used MiXCR to reprocess the 5' RACE reads, holding one entry per CDR3 protein. This table has nearly 900,000 distinct CDR3 sequences, 9% to 15% appearing once. The data also belong to a second study, concerning yellow fever vaccine responses in identical twins.

The material sequenced was PBMCs. The source of this sequence is a woman aged 18-29 years in good health. The chain couples TRBV3-1 to TRBJ1-1; the D is unclear. The DNA of the CDR3 is TGTGCCAGCAGCCCCTCCCCCACGGGAAACACTGAAGCTTTCTTT. It yields the protein CASSPSPTGNTEAFF.